This T cell receptor (beta chain) was identified in a study of blood T cell repertoires in COVID-19. For the study at large: The United States, Italy and Spain were the sources of the acute and convalescent COVID-19 samples. Sources were T cells, B-cell-depleted T cells, or PBMCs; the material itself was cDNA or gDNA.

The age range of participants was about 18 to 89 years, with residence in roughly 25 US areas. Germline-derived CDR1 and CDR2 are SEHNR and FQNEAQ (reference sequence). Trimming removed 4 bases from V and 5 bases from J; junction bases left unmatched: 16. The CDR3 totals 17 residues. The protocol was immunoSEQ multiplex PCR, while the TCRdb copy is restricted to in-frame clones and leaves out a portion. This sample has nearly 300,000 clones, with roughly 91% found just once. The sample consisted of PBMCs or T cells enriched from blood (not recorded which). The rearrangement links TRBV7-9 to TRBJ1-2; 7 bases are a match to TRBD1. This sequence originates from a woman in her forties or fifties who had been exposed to COVID-19. CDR3 coding DNA: TGTGCCAGCAGCTGGAGACAGATCGACAGGGAGGCGTATGGCTACACCTTC. Translation: CASSWRQIDREAYGYTF.